What follows are 10 T cell receptor beta chains derived from one specimen sequenced in a study of metastatic and nonmetastatic thyroid tumors. TCRdb reassembled clones from the PCR reads with MiXCR. The repertoire holds around 32,000 clones, with around 7.4% as singletons. Patients had received no treatment of any kind before thyroid surgery. Material: blood. The receptors here all came from a female donor with papillary thyroid cancer or a benign thyroid nodule (not recorded which). Some clones in this sample may be carry-over from other donors' samples.

A word on this clone: Within the sample, other DNA sequences also encode this same CDR3. The chain has TRBV19 and TRBJ2-3; D ambiguous. The germline V gene has CDR1 LNHDA and CDR2 SQIVND (reference sequence). This CDR3 has 12 amino acids. The ends were cut back, 10 bases at V and 4 bases at J, with 12 bases in the middle. The chain's CDR3 is CATGQMADTQYF. The CDR3 nucleotides read TGTGCCACAGGTCAGATGGCAGATACGCAGTATTTT. The full variable domain, in which reference TRBV19 and TRBJ2-3 provide the parts outside the CDR3, is DGGITQSPKYLFRKEGQNVTLSCEQNLNHDAMYWYRQDPGQGLRLIYYSQIVNDFQKGDIAEGYSVSREKKESFPLTVTSAQKNPTAFYLCATGQMADTQYFGPGTRLTVL.

This clone was found many times. The DNA of the CDR3 is TGTGCCAGCAGCACAGGCTGGGAAAAACTGTTTTTT. Amino acid sequence: CASSTGWEKLFF. The chain combines TRBV6-1 with TRBJ1-4, with D possibly TRBD1 on 5 matching bases. V was shortened by 6 bases and J by 8 bases, with 10 bases between the two germline ends. Germline V CDR1 and CDR2: MNHNS, SASEGT. The CDR3 covers 12 residues.

There are many counts of this clone. The chain links TRBV5-1 to TRBJ2-2, with 10 positions matching TRBD2. The ends lost 6 bases at V and 3 bases at J; junction bases unmatched: 5. Looked up from germline, CDR1 is SGHRS and CDR2 is YFSETQ. The CDR3 has 15 amino acids. For the CDR3, the DNA is TGCGCCAGCAAAAGACTAGCGGGTCACACCGGGGAGCTGTTTTTT. Residues: CASKRLAGHTGELFF.

Comments on this clone: A single base separates this from a much larger clone, so it may be a read error. At the DNA level, this CDR3 is encoded by other sequences in the same sample as well. Here the CDR3 reads CASSWGHNQPQHF. CDR3 coding DNA: TGTGCCAGCAGCTGGGGACACAATCAGCCCCAGCACTTT. V is TRBV7-2 and J is TRBJ1-5; weak D call: TRBD1 (6 bases). CDR1 SGHTA and CDR2 FQGNSA come from the germline V gene. The CDR3 length is 13 residues.

In this sample, this clone turned up many times. The genes are TRBV15 and TRBJ2-1, with 8 nucleotides matching TRBD1. Germline V gives CDR1 LNHNV, CDR2 YYDKDF (reference sequence). The trim removed 5 bases at V and 4 bases at J, leaving 4 bases unmatched. The CDR3 runs 14 residues. In DNA form, the CDR3 reads TGTGCCACCAGCTTTGGGGACAGGTACAATGAGCAGTTCTTC. Translated, it gives CATSFGDRYNEQFF.

This clone was seen repeatedly, ten times or more. The CDR3 is CAGGTVVNTEAFF. In DNA, the CDR3 is TGTGCCGGAGGAACCGTTGTGAACACTGAAGCTTTCTTT. V usage is TRBV5-5 and J usage is TRBJ1-1; D call uncertain. CDR3 length equals 13 residues. CDR1 and CDR2 from the germline V gene are SGHKS and YYEKEE (reference sequence). V was clipped by 10 bases and J by 0 bases, with 13 bases between them.

This clone was seen at least ten times. This sequence joins TRBV5-4 and TRBJ1-1, with 10 bases aligning to TRBD1. In germline, CDR1 is SGHNT, CDR2 YYREEE (reference sequence). J gave up 1 base and V 3 bases, and 9 bases lay outside the gene matches. The CDR3 is 17 residues long. The CDR3 is CASSSGQGGPGNTEAFF. The CDR3 DNA follows: TGTGCCAGCAGCTCAGGACAGGGGGGCCCTGGGAACACTGAAGCTTTCTTT.

There are many counts of this clone. The chain is built from TRBV9 and TRBJ1-2; a weak D match, TRBD1 (5 bases). Trimming shortened V by 0 bases and J by 3 bases, and 12 bases separated the two germline ends. Germline V gene data show CDR1 as SGDLS and CDR2 as YYNGEE. The CDR3 has 15 residues. The CDR3 protein is CASSVAASTDYGYTF. The CDR3 region has the DNA TGTGCCAGCAGCGTAGCTGCCTCGACAGACTATGGCTACACCTTC. The full variable domain, its missing parts supplied by reference TRBV9 and TRBJ1-2, is DSGVTQTPKHLITATGQRVTLRCSPRSGDLSVYWYQQSLDQGLQFLIQYYNGEERAKGNILERFSAQQFPDLHSELNLSSLELGDSALYFCASSVAASTDYGYTFGSGTRLTVV.

This clone was counted a few times. A read error may explain this, as a much larger clone is one base away. This chain links TRBV4-1 with TRBJ1-4; possibly TRBD1 for D (5 bases). There are 18 residues in the CDR3. Germline V gene lookup returns CDR1 MGHRA and CDR2 YSYEKL. With 3 bases removed from V and 8 bases from J, the gap between germline ends came to 25 bases. The CDR3 loop reads CASSHLSWFRADWEKLFF. Here the CDR3 DNA reads TGCGCCAGCAGCCACTTGTCGTGGTTCAGGGCTGATTGGGAAAAACTGTTTTTT.

A note on this clone: A read error is possible here, since a much larger clone lies one base away. The rearrangement uses TRBV27 and TRBJ1-5; perhaps TRBD1 as D (6 bases). Germline V gives CDR1 MNHEY, CDR2 SMNVEV (reference sequence). V lost 5 bases to trimming and J lost 5 bases, with 22 bases between them. This CDR3 spans 17 amino acids. The CDR3 protein is CASSPITGFRSDQPQHF. The DNA for the CDR3 is TGTGCCAGCAGTCCAATAACAGGGTTTCGAAGCGATCAGCCCCAGCATTTT.